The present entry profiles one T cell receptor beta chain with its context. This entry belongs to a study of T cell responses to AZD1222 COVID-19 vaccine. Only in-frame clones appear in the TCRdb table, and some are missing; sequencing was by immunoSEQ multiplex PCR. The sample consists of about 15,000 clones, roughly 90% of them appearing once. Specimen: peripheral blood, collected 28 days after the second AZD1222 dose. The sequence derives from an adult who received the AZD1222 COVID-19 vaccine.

Written as DNA, the CDR3 is TGTGCCAGCAGCCCACAGACAGCCTATAATTCACCCCTCCACTTT. Its translation is CASSPQTAYNSPLHF. This chain links TRBV3-1 (or the pseudogene TRBV3-2) with TRBJ1-6; possibly TRBD1 for D (5 bases). Germline V gene lookup returns CDR1 LGHDT and CDR2 YNNKEL (reference sequence). Trimming shortened V by 4 bases and J by 2 bases, and 9 bases separated the two germline ends. The CDR3 runs to 15 residues.